The sample holds a few counts of the clone carrying this TCR beta chain. What it recognizes is unknown. The CDR3 extends over 15 amino acids. V lost 4 bases, J lost 11 bases, and 18 bases stayed unmatched. Germline V CDR1 and CDR2: SQVTM, ANQGSEA. The sample is drawn from a study of post-analysis software for immune sequencing data. Study at large: Patients had relapsing-remitting, secondary progressive or progressive-relapsing multiple sclerosis; some lacked subtype.

Study outcomes and limitations: Patients had higher frequencies than controls of roughly 5 TRBV segments, including TRBV5-6, TRBV5-1 and TRBV20-1. When compared against controls, multiple sclerosis patients showed significantly lower normalized Chao1 diversity.

Each TCR beta cDNA library carried unique molecular identifiers. With about 0.95 to 10 million T cells as the source, roughly 0.5 million cDNA molecules resulted. TCRdb re-derived calls from the PCR reads in MiXCR, one entry per CDR3 protein. This sample yields roughly 620,000 distinct CDR3 sequences, of which about 40% are seen a single time; under 2% belongs to the top ten. The receptor was isolated from a girl under 18 with multiple sclerosis. Sequenced: blood. This chain links TRBV29-1 with TRBJ1-1; 8 bases align to TRBD1. The CDR3 nucleotides are TGCAGCGTTGGGGGACTTGGGACAGGTGGACTTAGGGCTTTCTTT. It specifies CSVGGLGTGGLRAFF.